This TCR beta chain appears in the sequencing data of a study of blood T cell repertoires in COVID-19. Germline CDR1 reads SGHRS; CDR2 reads YFSETQ. The CDR3 spans 15 residues. V was pared by 4 bases and J by 1 base, with 14 bases between. TCRdb's copy holds only in-frame clones and misses some; the assay was immunoSEQ multiplex PCR. The sample lists around 170,000 clones; about nine tenths were seen once. The TCR sequence derives from a man aged 18 to 29 who had recovered from COVID-19. The material sequenced was peripheral blood. The chain links TRBV5-1 to TRBJ1-1; D perhaps matches TRBD1 (5 bases). CDR3: CASSPGRGPNTEAFF. In DNA, the CDR3 is TGCGCCAGCAGCCCGGGGCGGGGCCCGAACACTGAAGCTTTCTTT.